These 10 T cell receptor beta chains were sequenced from one sample in a study of beta chain features in type 1 diabetes listed by TCRdb under 2018. Libraries were built with the immunoSEQ multiplex PCR assay. The entire amount of isolated RNA was reverse transcribed using the High Capacity cDNA Reverse Transcription Kit, so the sequenced TCRB transcripts were expressed ones. Not all clones reach the TCRdb copy of this immuneACCESS table, which keeps in-frame sequences only. Checked studies attribute under half of the gap to unresolved V genes and leave the rest unexplained. Present in this sample are roughly 350,000 clones, 11% of which were seen just once. Of the sample, just over 0.015% is held by the ten largest clones. The sample consisted of naive CD4+ T cells from blood. The cell subset or site label, read with the paper, signifies: true naive CD4+ T cells. These receptors were obtained from a woman aged 30 to 39 in good health.

This clone occurred a few times. The DNA for the CDR3 is TGTGCCAGCAGTTTAGGGGTAGCGGGAGTAAGTGAGCAGTTCTTC. Its translation: CASSLGVAGVSEQFF. The chain uses TRBV28 and TRBJ2-1, with 9 bases fitting TRBD2. Germline CDR1 and CDR2: MDHEN and SYDVKM. The CDR3 runs 15 residues. V gave up 2 bases and J gave up 9 bases; unmatched junction bases: 8.

V is TRBV29-1 and J is TRBJ2-7; D is perhaps TRBD1 (6 bases). V lost 7 bases and J 5 bases, leaving 12 bases between the germline ends. CDR3 length equals 11 residues. Germline lookup yields CDR1 SQVTM and CDR2 ANQGSEA. CDR3 sequence reads: CSGRNRDEQYF. CDR3 DNA sequence: TGCAGCGGGCGAAACAGGGACGAGCAGTACTTC.

The sample holds a few counts of this clone. The chain links TRBV5-4 to TRBJ1-2; 9 nucleotides line up with TRBD1. V lost 4 bases to trimming and J lost 7 bases; unmatched junction nucleotides: 8. Per the germline V gene, CDR1 is SGHNT and CDR2 is YYREEE (reference sequence). This CDR3 is built from 14 residues. CDR3 residues: CASSVGGQGTGYTF. The CDR3, as DNA: TGTGCCAGCAGCGTGGGGGGACAGGGAACTGGCTACACCTTC.

This clone was observed a few times. The genes are TRBV13 and TRBJ2-3, with TRBD2 identical over 11 bases. CDR1 is PRHDT and CDR2 is FYEKMQ in the germline V gene (reference sequence). The CDR3 totals 16 residues. The V segment lost 0 bases and the J segment 1 base; nucleotides outside the gene matches: 0. The CDR3 protein is CASSLGLAGGTDTQYF. The CDR3 DNA reads TGTGCCAGCAGCTTAGGACTAGCGGGGGGCACAGATACGCAGTATTTT.

This clone was detected only a few times. The chain combines TRBV6-1 with TRBJ1-2; D gene uncertain. The CDR3 runs to 14 residues. The germline V gene encodes CDR1 MNHNS and CDR2 SASEGT. Trimming took off 0 bases at V and 4 bases at J, with 9 bases between the two ends. This chain's CDR3 is CASSEAMPGYGYTF. The DNA of the CDR3 is TGTGCCAGCAGTGAAGCAATGCCAGGCTATGGCTACACCTTC.

This clone was observed a few times. The rearrangement joins TRBV2 to TRBJ2-7, with TRBD2 identical over 12 bases. The CDR3 runs 17 residues. CDR1 is SNHLY and CDR2 is FYNNEI in the germline V gene. J gave up 4 bases and V 6 bases, and 13 bases lay outside the gene matches. The chain's CDR3 is CASSLLAGGTSLYEQYF. Here the CDR3 DNA reads TGTGCCAGCAGCCTCCTAGCGGGAGGGACCTCCTTATACGAGCAGTACTTC.

The chain links TRBV18 to TRBJ2-5; perhaps TRBD1 as D (6 bases). Germline loops: CDR1 KGHSH, CDR2 LQKENI. The CDR3 length is 13 residues. V lost 5 bases to trimming and J lost 5 bases, with 12 bases between them. The CDR3 region has the DNA TGTGCCAGCTCAACAGGGAGTGACGAGACCCAGTACTTC. This translates into CASSTGSDETQYF. The full variable domain, completed using reference TRBV18 and TRBJ2-5, is NAGVMQNPRHLVRRRGQEARLRCSPMKGHSHVYWYRQLPEEGLKFMVYLQKENIIDESGMPKERFSAEFPKEGPSILRIQQVVRGDSAAYFCASSTGSDETQYFGPGTRLLVL.

The chain combines TRBV2 with TRBJ2-3; TRBD2 agrees at 8 bases. The germline gives CDR1 SNHLY, CDR2 FYNNEI. This CDR3 has 15 residues. V gave up 5 bases and J gave up 1 base; unmatched junction bases: 5. The CDR3, as DNA: TGTGCCAGCAGTCCCCAACTAGCGGGCACAGATACGCAGTATTTT. Translated: CASSPQLAGTDTQYF.

The chain joins TRBV7-6 to TRBJ2-7, with unresolved D. CDR3 length: 12 residues. Looked up from germline, CDR1 is SGHVS and CDR2 is FNYEAQ. Trimming took 1 base from V and 5 from J, leaving 6 bases between them. The CDR3 region is CASSLVGNEQYF. Here the CDR3 DNA reads TGTGCCAGCAGCTTAGTGGGCAACGAGCAGTACTTC. The complete variable domain, with remaining parts taken from reference TRBV7-6 and TRBJ2-7, reads GAGVSQSPRYKVTKRGQDVALRCDPISGHVSLYWYRQALGQGPEFLTYFNYEAQQDKSGLPNDRFSAERPEGSISTLTIQRTEQRDSAMYRCASSLVGNEQYFGPGTRLTVT.

There are a few counts of this clone. The rearrangement links TRBV19 to TRBJ2-7; no clear D. The germline V and J ends were trimmed by 10 bases and 0 bases, with 13 bases remaining between them. The V gene's germline CDR1 is LNHDA and CDR2 SQIVND (reference sequence). The CDR3 has 13 amino acids. CDR3 DNA sequence: TGTGCCATGTGGGCGACCTTCTCCTACGAGCAGTACTTC. This encodes CAMWATFSYEQYF.